This TCR beta chain comes out of a study of cytomegalovirus exposure and HLA in healthy donors. Study-wide context: Unique TCR beta sequences numbering about 100 million came from roughly 180 million T cells in an earlier analysis. HLA-typed donors were the source of 80 million to 90 million unique TCRs, which an early data release held. Findings of the study overall: It was reportedly the case that the classifier diagnosed cytomegalovirus status with high specificity and sensitivity. What was likely a sequencing artifact was a cluster of highly shared sequence variants.

Turning to this clone: Its antigen is unknown.

This CDR3 is built from 16 residues. In germline, CDR1 is LGHNA, CDR2 YNFKEQ. V shed 1 base, J shed 7 bases, and the junction held 8 bases outside the gene matches. Amplification used 60 Vbeta primers and 13 Jbeta primers. Assay: immunoSEQ multiplex PCR; the TCRdb copy retains only in-frame clones and omits some. Seen in this sample are 130,000 to 150,000 clones; the ten most common clones hold 0.75% to 1%. V is TRBV4-2 and J is TRBJ2-1; 9 positions match TRBD1. Material for sequencing was PBMCs. This receptor was obtained from a male donor in good health and CMV-seronegative. CDR3 bases: TGTGCCAGCAGCCAAGGCTTAACAGGGGGCTTGAATGAGCAGTTCTTC. This gives the protein CASSQGLTGGLNEQFF.